Following are 6 T cell receptor beta chains from one sample sequenced in a study of T cells after yellow fever vaccination. TCRdb recomputed calls from the 5' RACE reads with MiXCR, one row per CDR3 protein. The table records around 330,000 distinct CDR3 sequences, 3% to 4.5% of them present only once. Source: PBMCs, taken on the day of the yellow fever booster vaccination. All receptors come from a man between 18 and 29 years old who received the YFV17D yellow fever vaccine.

This sequence joins TRBV9 and TRBJ1-1; no clear D. CDR3 size: 15 residues. V was clipped by 2 bases and J by 0 bases, with 11 bases between them. Germline-derived CDR1 and CDR2 are SGDLS and YYNGEE. CDR3 region: CASSVNSLMNTEAFF. In nucleotides, the CDR3 is TGTGCCAGCAGCGTGAACAGCCTAATGAACACTGAAGCTTTCTTT.

There are many counts of this clonotype. The chain couples TRBV12-3 or TRBV12-4 to TRBJ1-1, with a tentative D call TRBD1 (5 bases). Trimming shortened V by 9 bases and J by 8 bases, and 13 bases separated the two germline ends. This CDR3 is built from 11 residues. The CDR3 DNA sequence: TGTGCCAGTTTTTCAGGGATCGAAGCTTTCTTT. The encoded protein is CASFSGIEAFF.

There are a few counts of this clonotype. The rearrangement uses TRBV5-1 and TRBJ2-2; D is uncertain. V lost 1 base, J lost 7 bases, and 11 bases lay in between. Looked up from germline, CDR1 is SGHRS and CDR2 is YFSETQ. CDR3 length equals 14 residues. The CDR3 reads CASSLLSGGGELFF. CDR3 in DNA: TGCGCCAGCAGCTTGTTATCGGGCGGCGGGGAGCTGTTTTTT.

This clonotype showed up many times. The chain employs TRBV10-2 and TRBJ2-7; TRBD1 aligns across 7 bases. The ends lost 2 bases at V and 6 bases at J; junction bases unmatched: 7. The germline V gene has CDR1 WSHSY and CDR2 SAAADI. CDR3 length equals 14 residues. CDR3 region: CASSEGYRGCEQYF. CDR3 nucleotide sequence: TGCGCCAGCAGTGAGGGGTACAGGGGATGCGAGCAGTACTTC.

The rearrangement links TRBV27 to TRBJ2-7; TRBD2 matches 12 bases. Germline loops: CDR1 MNHEY, CDR2 SMNVEV (reference sequence). CDR3 length equals 16 residues. The CDR3 protein is CASSPRGLAGPYKQYV. CDR3 coding DNA: TGTGCCAGCAGTCCGCGGGGACTAGCGGGCCCCTACAAGCAGTACGTC.

This clonotype was observed many times. V and J are TRBV6-5 and TRBJ2-1; TRBD1 agrees at 10 bases. The ends lost 4 bases at V and 5 bases at J; junction bases unmatched: 8. In germline, CDR1 is MNHEY, CDR2 SVGAGI. CDR3 length: 16 amino acids. CDR3 nucleotides: TGTGCCAGCAGTTTCCGACAGGGGGCGATAAACAATGAGCAGTTCTTC. Translation gives CASSFRQGAINNEQFF.